What follows are 3 T cell receptor beta chains derived from one specimen sequenced in a study of molecular identifiers for immune sequencing clone quantification (dated by TCRdb to the late 2010s). The library came from PCR. TCRdb records NextSeq 500 as the sequencer. The public reads were run again by TCRdb, first through fastp at Q25 and then through MiXCR, and only productive beta chains were kept. Every CDR3 protein is listed once, alongside the most common genes and DNA of its rows. Counted in this sample were some 680,000 distinct CDR3 sequences; approximately 24% of them appeared once. The leading ten clones occupy around 0.78% of the sample. The sequenced sample consisted of naive CD8+ T cells from blood, with Jurkat cell RNA spiked in. In the paper's terms, the cell subset or site label means: FACS-sorted CD8+CD4-CCR7+CD45RA+ naive T cells. These receptors came from a human donor in good health. Some libraries in this study had Jurkat cell RNA spiked in.

Details on this clonotype: One junction end does not reproduce the germline sequence, and a read error may be involved. This CDR3 reads CSANDYNSYNGQFF. DNA of the CDR3: TGCAGTGCTAATGACTACAACTCCTACAATGGGCAGTTCTTC. This chain joins TRBV20-1 and TRBJ2-1, with D possibly being TRBD2 (5 bases). Per germline, CDR1 DFQATT and CDR2 SNEGSKA (reference sequence). The CDR3 consists of 14 residues.

This clonotype was seen many times. V is TRBV4-3 and J is TRBJ2-7; D tentatively fits TRBD1 or TRBD2 (5 bases each). Trimming took 0 bases from V and 0 from J, leaving 12 bases between them. The CDR3 is 16 residues long. Germline V lookup: CDR1 LGHNA, CDR2 YSLEER. CDR3 amino acids: CASSQERAGSSYEQYF. DNA for the CDR3: TGCGCCAGCAGCCAAGAAAGGGCAGGGAGCTCCTACGAGCAGTACTTC.

This clonotype was counted ten times or more. The V gene is TRBV30, the J gene TRBJ1-5; 7 nucleotides line up with TRBD1. V shed 2 bases, J shed 0 bases, and the junction held 4 bases outside the gene matches. From germline, CDR1 is GTSNPN and CDR2 SVGIG (reference sequence). This CDR3 region has 15 residues. In DNA form, the CDR3 reads TGTGCCTGGAGTATTGGGACAGCTAGCAATCAGCCCCAGCATTTT. It codes for CAWSIGTASNQPQHF.